This TCR beta chain originates from a study of shared clonotypes between healthy human individuals (dated by TCRdb to between 2020 and 2021). At the level of the whole study: The cohort comprised a couple of women and a few men aged 18 to 49 years. Between about 0.85 and 8.9 billion PBMCs per donor were obtained by leukapheresis. Libraries were prepared and TCR repertoires were sequenced by different laboratories using diverse techniques, in order to increase sequencing depth and limit assay-specific biases. For each donor, CD4 naive and CD4 memory were each run on three plates, CD8 naive on two plates, and CD8 memory on one plate. The study deeply sequenced blood TCR repertoires of about five healthy adults to estimate repertoire size and the extent of clonotype sharing between individuals. The paper's findings and limits, for the study overall: Sampling was limited to blood, and TCR repertoires in tissue likely differ from TCR repertoires in blood. Sharing across a few donors was observed for about 5% of naive CD4, under 4% of naive CD8, 2% to 2.5% of memory CD4, and roughly 0.4% of memory CD8 clonotypes. Pairwise subsampling indicated that sequencing depth was expected to affect the degree of clonotype sharing among donors. Compared with non-shared clonotypes, the clonotypes found in all four sorted-subset donors had higher generation probabilities. Larger estimated clonotype richness was generally found for naive subsets than for memory subsets. Because the study included only a small number of donors, the genetic and exposure-history diversity represented was limited. Rarefaction of sorted-subset datasets indicated incomplete sequencing despite the large sequencing depth.

CD8 naive samples consisted of CD45RO-negative cells that were positively selected for CCR7, yielding a CD45RA+CCR7+ population without TemRA cells. Healthy HIV-negative adults with no recently reported acute infections or vaccinations were included as donors. Every donor was a Caucasian adult living in Nashville, Tennessee, USA. After blood collection by leukapheresis, PBMCs were isolated using Ficoll-Histopaque density gradient centrifugation and then cryopreserved in the vapor phase of liquid nitrogen. Analytical flow cytometry was used to check the purity and quantity of each magnetically sorted T cell population. Genomic DNA was isolated from each sorted fraction and quantified by UV absorbance on a Nanodrop 2000c. A note on this clone: Its antigen remains undetermined. Base qualities are not provided; no much larger clone lies one nucleotide away.

V loses 5 bases at its end and J loses 3 bases; junction bases beyond the gene matches: 13. From the cysteine through the phenylalanine, the CDR3 covers 18 amino acids. Only the CDR3 region is kept as DNA, spanning 54 bases read in frame from base 1. Reading the germline V gene gives CDR1 SGDLS and CDR2 YYNGEE. TCR CDR3 regions were amplified from genomic DNA by multiplex PCR using the deep immunoSEQ assay. Genomic DNA extracted from each cell subset was distributed evenly over all wells of several immunoSEQ 96-well plates, and each plate served as one replicate. For sorted subsets, approximately 200 ng of genomic DNA, equivalent to around 31,000 T cell genomes, went into each replicate PCR. Purified libraries were measured with a Qubit 3.0 fluorometer, size-checked on a Bioanalyzer 2100, and measured again with the KAPA Library Quantification kit. Every immunoSEQ 96-well plate was sequenced on a separate single-read 150-cycle Illumina NextSeq 550 flow cell. In the original analysis: Because only junctional sequences without quality scores were contained in the immunoSEQ output, filtering matching that applied to full-length reads could not be performed. To assign V/J genes and CDR3, sequences were annotated against IMGT germline references using PyIR, a Python wrapper for IgBLAST v1.9. Reads were filtered out if the reads had weak V/J assignments (E-value above 1e-6), no CDR3, stop codons, out-of-frame junctions, or ambiguous translated residues. V3J clonotypes were defined by identical inferred V gene, J gene, and CDR3 amino acid sequence. Percentage overlap between repertoires was computed as shared unique clonotypes divided by the size of the smaller repertoire. Three approaches were used to assess repertoire richness: RTK rarefaction, the Chao1 estimator, and Recon v2.1 estimates of unobserved clonotypes. OLGA was used to compute generation probabilities for all TCRbeta clonotypes that the gDNA method yielded from several donors. Here the immuneACCESS table is served through TCRdb, limited to in-frame sequences with V and J called. Missing clones are a known gap in these copies; in checked studies unresolved V genes cover under half, and the rest lacks a known reason. V and J calls and clone size are given by that table; D and trimming were obtained from the DNA. Present in this sample are about 2 million clones, about 95% of which were seen just once. The ten largest clonotypes hold 0.85% to 1.3% of the sample.

Sample: naive CD8+ T cells sorted from blood. Explained via the paper, the cell subset or site label denotes: CD45RA+CCR7+. In this chain, TRBV9 is recombined with TRBJ2-2; TRBD1 agrees with 10 junctional bases. This clonotype originated in a man between 18 and 29 years old in good health. The DNA sequence is given as TGTGCCAGCAGTCCCGAGTGGGGACAGGGGACGGACACCGGGGAGCTGTTTTTT. Its protein product is CASSPEWGQGTDTGELFF.